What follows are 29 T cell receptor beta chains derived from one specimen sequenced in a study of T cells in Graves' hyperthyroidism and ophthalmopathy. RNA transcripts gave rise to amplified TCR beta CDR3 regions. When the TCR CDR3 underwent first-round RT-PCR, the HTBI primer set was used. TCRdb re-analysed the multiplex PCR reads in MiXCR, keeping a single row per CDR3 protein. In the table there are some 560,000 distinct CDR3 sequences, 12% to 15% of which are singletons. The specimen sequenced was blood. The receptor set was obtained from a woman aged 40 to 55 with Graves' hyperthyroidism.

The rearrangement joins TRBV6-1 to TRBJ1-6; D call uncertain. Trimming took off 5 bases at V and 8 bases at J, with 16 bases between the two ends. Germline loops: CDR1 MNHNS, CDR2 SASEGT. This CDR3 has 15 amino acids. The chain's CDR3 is CASSTRGLGYSPLHF. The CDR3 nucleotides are TGTGCCAGCAGTACCCGGGGTCTGGGGTATTCACCCCTCCACTTT.

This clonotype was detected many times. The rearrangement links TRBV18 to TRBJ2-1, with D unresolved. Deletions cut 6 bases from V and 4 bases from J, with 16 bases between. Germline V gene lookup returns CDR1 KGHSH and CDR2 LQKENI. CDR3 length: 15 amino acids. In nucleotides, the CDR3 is TGTGCCAGCTCCCTAAGCAGGAACCTTTACAATGAGCAGTTCTTC. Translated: CASSLSRNLYNEQFF.

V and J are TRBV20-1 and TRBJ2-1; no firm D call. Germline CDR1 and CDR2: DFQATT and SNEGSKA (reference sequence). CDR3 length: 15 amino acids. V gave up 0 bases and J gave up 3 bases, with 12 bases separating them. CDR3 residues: CSARDRTGNYNEQFF. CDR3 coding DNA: TGCAGTGCTAGAGATCGAACCGGCAACTACAATGAGCAGTTCTTC.

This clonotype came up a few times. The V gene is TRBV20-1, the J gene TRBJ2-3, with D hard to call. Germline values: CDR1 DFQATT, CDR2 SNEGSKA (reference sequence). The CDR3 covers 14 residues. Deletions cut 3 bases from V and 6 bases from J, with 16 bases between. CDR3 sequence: CSASGVDHPDTQYF. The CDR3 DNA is TGCAGTGCTAGTGGTGTTGACCACCCCGATACGCAGTATTTT.

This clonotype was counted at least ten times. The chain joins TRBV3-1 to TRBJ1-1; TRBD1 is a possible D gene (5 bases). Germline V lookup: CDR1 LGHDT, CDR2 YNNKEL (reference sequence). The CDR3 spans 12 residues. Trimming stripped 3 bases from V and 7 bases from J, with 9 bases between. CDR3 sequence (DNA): TGTGCCAGCAGCCACGGAGGGGTTGAAGCTTTCTTT. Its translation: CASSHGGVEAFF.

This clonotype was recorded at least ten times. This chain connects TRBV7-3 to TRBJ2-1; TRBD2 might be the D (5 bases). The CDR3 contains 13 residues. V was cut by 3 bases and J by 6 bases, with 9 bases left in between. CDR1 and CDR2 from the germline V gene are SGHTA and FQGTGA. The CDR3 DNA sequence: TGTGCCAGCAGCTTTTCGGGGAGCAATGAGCAGTTCTTC. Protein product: CASSFSGSNEQFF.

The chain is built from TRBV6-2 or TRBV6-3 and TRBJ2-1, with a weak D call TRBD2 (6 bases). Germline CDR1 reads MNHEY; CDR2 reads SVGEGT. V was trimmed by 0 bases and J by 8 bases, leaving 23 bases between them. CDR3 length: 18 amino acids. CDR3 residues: CASSYSKEGLTSGDEQFF. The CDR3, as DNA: TGTGCCAGCAGTTACTCGAAAGAAGGACTAACCTCTGGGGATGAGCAGTTCTTC.

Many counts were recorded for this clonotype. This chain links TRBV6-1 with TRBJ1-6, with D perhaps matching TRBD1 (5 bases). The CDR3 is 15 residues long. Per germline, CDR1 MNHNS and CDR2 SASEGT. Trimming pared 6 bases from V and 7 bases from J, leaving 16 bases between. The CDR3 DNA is TGTGCCAGCAGGGGACCCCAACGGGGGAATTCACCCCTCCACTTT. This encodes CASRGPQRGNSPLHF.

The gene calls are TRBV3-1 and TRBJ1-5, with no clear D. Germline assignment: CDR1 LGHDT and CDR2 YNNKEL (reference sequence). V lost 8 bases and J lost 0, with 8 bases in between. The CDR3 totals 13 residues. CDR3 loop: CASGKSSNQPQHF. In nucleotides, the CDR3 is TGTGCCAGCGGAAAGAGTAGCAATCAGCCCCAGCATTTT.

CDR3 DNA: TGTGCCAGCAGCTCTAGCGGGAGGGCCGCCGAGCAGTACTTC. Protein sequence: CASSSSGRAAEQYF. This rearrangement joins TRBV7-9 to TRBJ2-7, with 12 bases aligning to TRBD2. Germline trimming cut 4 bases from V and 6 bases from J; bases unmatched to any gene: 4. The V gene's germline CDR1 is SEHNR and CDR2 FQNEAQ (reference sequence). This CDR3 has 14 amino acids.

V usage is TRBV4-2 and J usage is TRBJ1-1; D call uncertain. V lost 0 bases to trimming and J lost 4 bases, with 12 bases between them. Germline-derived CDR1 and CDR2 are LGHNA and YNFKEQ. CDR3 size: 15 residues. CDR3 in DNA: TGTGCCAGCAGCCAAGAACCCCCGGTGGGCACTGAAGCTTTCTTT. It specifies CASSQEPPVGTEAFF.

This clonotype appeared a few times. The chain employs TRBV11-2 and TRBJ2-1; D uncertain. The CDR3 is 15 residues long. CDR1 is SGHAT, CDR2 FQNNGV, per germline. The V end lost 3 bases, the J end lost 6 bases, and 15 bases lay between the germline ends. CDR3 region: CASSFLVDQANEQFF. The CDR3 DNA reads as TGTGCCAGCAGCTTTCTCGTGGATCAGGCCAATGAGCAGTTCTTC.

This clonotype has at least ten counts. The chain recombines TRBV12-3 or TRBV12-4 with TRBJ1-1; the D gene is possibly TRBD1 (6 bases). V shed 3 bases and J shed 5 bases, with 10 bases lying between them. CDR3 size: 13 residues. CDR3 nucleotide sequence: TGTGCCAGCAGTTTCACAAGGGGGACTGAAGCTTTCTTT. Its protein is CASSFTRGTEAFF.

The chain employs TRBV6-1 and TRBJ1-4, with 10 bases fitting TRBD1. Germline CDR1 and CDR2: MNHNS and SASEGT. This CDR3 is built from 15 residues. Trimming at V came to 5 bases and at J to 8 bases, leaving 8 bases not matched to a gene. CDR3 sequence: CASSQRQGASEKLFF. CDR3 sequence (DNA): TGTGCCAGCAGTCAGCGACAGGGGGCTTCGGAAAAACTGTTTTTT.

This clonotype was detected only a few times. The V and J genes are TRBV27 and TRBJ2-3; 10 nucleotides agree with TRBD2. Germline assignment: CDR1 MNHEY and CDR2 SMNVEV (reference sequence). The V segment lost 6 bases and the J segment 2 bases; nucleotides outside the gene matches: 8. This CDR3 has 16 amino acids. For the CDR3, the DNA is TGTGCCAGCAGCCGGATAGCGGGAGGCAACACAGATACGCAGTATTTT. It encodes CASSRIAGGNTDTQYF.

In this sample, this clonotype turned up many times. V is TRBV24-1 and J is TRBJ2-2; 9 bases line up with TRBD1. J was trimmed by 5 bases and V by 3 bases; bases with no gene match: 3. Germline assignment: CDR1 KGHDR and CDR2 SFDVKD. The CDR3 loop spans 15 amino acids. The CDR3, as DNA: TGTGCCACCAGTGATAACAGGGGGCGGACCGGGGAGCTGTTTTTT. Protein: CATSDNRGRTGELFF.

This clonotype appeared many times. The CDR3 spells CASRATGDEQFF. CDR3 in DNA: TGTGCCAGCAGGGCAACAGGGGACGAGCAGTTCTTC. This chain joins TRBV2 and TRBJ2-1; the match to TRBD1 covers 7 bases. This CDR3 has 12 residues. Losses at the gene ends were 6 bases for V and 10 bases for J; bases not matched to a gene: 6. The germline CDR1 and CDR2 sequences are SNHLY and FYNNEI.

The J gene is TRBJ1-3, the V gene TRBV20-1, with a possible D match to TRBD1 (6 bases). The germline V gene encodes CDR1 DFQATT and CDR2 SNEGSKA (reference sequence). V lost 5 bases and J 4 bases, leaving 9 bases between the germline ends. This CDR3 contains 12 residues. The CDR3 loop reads CSAYGTGNTIYF. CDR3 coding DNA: TGCAGTGCTTACGGGACAGGAAACACCATATATTTT.

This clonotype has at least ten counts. The DNA for the CDR3 is TGTGCCAGCAGCTTAGTAGGGGCAGAGACCCAGTACTTC. The encoded protein is CASSLVGAETQYF. The chain joins TRBV11-2 to TRBJ2-5; D possibly corresponds to TRBD1 (5 bases). This CDR3 has 13 residues. Germline V gene data show CDR1 as SGHAT and CDR2 as FQNNGV. V was shortened by 1 base and J by 4 bases, with 7 bases between the two germline ends.

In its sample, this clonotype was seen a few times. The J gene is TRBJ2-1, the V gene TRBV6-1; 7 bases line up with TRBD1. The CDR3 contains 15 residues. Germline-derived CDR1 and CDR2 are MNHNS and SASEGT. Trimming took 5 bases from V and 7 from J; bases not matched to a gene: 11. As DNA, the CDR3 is TGTGCCAGCAGTTCGCGACAGGGAATGAAGAATGAGCAGTTCTTC. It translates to CASSSRQGMKNEQFF.

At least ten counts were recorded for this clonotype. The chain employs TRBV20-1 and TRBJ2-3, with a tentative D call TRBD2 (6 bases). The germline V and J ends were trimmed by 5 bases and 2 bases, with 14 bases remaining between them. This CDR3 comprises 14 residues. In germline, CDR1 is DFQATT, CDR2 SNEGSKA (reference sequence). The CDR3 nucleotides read TGCAGTGCTGTAGTGGGCGGGGTCACAGATACGCAGTATTTT. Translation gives CSAVVGGVTDTQYF.

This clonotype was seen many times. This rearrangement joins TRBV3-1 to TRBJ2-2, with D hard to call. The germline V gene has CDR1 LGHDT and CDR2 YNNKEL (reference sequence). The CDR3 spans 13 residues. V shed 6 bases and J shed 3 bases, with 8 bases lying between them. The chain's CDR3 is CASRTLYTGELFF. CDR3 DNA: TGTGCCAGCAGGACCCTCTACACCGGGGAGCTGTTTTTT.

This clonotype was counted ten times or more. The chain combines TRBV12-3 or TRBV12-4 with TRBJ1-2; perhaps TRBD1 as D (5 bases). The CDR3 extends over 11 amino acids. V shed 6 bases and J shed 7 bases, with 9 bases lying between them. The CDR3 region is CASRLGAGYTF. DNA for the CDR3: TGTGCCAGCAGGCTCGGGGCTGGCTACACCTTC.

The CDR3 protein is CASSYIYPAQGGDQPQHF. The CDR3 DNA is TGTGCCAGCAGTTACATCTACCCTGCGCAGGGGGGAGATCAGCCCCAGCATTTT. The rearrangement links TRBV6-5 to TRBJ1-5, with 7 nucleotides matching TRBD1. CDR3 length equals 18 residues. CDR1 is MNHEY, CDR2 SVGAGI, per germline. V shed 2 bases, J shed 5 bases, and the junction held 15 bases outside the gene matches.

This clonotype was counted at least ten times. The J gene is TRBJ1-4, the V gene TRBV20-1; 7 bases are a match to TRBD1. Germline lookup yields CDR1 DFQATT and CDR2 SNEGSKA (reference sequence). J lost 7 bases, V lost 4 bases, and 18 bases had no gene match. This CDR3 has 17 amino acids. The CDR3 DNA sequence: TGCAGTGCTAACCGAGGGGTACAGGGGCGAGAGATTGAAAAACTGTTTTTT. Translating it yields CSANRGVQGREIEKLFF.

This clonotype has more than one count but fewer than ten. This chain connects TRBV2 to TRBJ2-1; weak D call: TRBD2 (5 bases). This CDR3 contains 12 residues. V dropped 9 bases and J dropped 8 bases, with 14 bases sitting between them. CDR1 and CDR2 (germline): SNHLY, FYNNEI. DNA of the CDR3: TGTGCCAGTGAGGACTTCCGCTATGAGCAGTTCTTC. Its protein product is CASEDFRYEQFF.

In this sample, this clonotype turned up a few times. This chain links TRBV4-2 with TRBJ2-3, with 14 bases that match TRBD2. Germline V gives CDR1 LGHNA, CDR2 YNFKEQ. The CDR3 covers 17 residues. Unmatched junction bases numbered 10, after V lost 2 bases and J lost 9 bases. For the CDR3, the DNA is TGTGCCAGCAGCCAACCCGGGACTAGCGGGAGTTTAGGGACGCAGTATTTT. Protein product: CASSQPGTSGSLGTQYF.

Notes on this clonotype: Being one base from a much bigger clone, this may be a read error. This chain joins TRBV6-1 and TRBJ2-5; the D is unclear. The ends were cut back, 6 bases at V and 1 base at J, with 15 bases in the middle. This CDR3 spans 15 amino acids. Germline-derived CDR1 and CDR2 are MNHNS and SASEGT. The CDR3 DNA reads TGTGCCAGCAGGCGAGACAAAAACCGCCAAGAGACCCAGTACTTC. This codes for CASRRDKNRQETQYF.

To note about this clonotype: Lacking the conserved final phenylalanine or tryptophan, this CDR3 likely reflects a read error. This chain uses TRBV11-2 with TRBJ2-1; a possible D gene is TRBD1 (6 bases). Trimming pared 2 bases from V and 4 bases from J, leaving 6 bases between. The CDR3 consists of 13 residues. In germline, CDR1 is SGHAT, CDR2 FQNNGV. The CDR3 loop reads CASSLQGYNEQFL. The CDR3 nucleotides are TGTGCCAGCAGCTTACAGGGGTACAATGAGCAGTTCCTC.